The 4 T cell receptor beta chains presented below share a single source sample, sequenced in a study of neurological immune-mediated disorders. Time point noted: longitudinal time-point 1 (baseline). TCRdb independently ran MiXCR on the 5' RACE reads; one entry per CDR3 protein. Among around 69,000 distinct CDR3 sequences listed, more than 8.5% were seen once. The sample was PBMCs. The receptors come from a young man in good health.

This clonotype was seen ten or more times. The chain has TRBV24-1 and TRBJ1-5, with a tentative D call TRBD1 (6 bases). Between the trimmed V and J ends, which lost 4 bases and 1 base, there was a span of 13 bases. Looked up from germline, CDR1 is KGHDR and CDR2 is SFDVKD. The CDR3 consists of 16 residues. The CDR3 region is CATSDAGTMSNQPQHF. The CDR3 DNA sequence: TGTGCCACCAGTGACGCCGGGACAATGAGCAATCAGCCCCAGCATTTT.

This clonotype was seen at least ten times. V gene TRBV10-3 combines with J gene TRBJ2-2; perhaps TRBD2 as D (5 bases). The CDR3 totals 14 residues. With 7 bases removed from V and 2 bases from J, the gap between germline ends came to 11 bases. Germline lookup yields CDR1 ENHRY and CDR2 SYGVKD. CDR3 sequence: CAITDGLNTGELFF. CDR3 DNA: TGTGCCATCACGGACGGACTCAACACCGGGGAGCTGTTTTTT.

This clonotype showed up many times. The gene calls are TRBV28 and TRBJ1-2; D call uncertain. The germline V and J ends were trimmed by 5 bases and 3 bases, with 10 bases remaining between them. The CDR3 totals 13 residues. Germline lookup yields CDR1 MDHEN and CDR2 SYDVKM. In DNA, the CDR3 is TGTGCCAGCAGTCCGCGGGTTTACTATGGCTACACCTTC. This sequence encodes CASSPRVYYGYTF.

Ten or more counts support this clonotype. The J gene is TRBJ2-1, the V gene TRBV20-1; D call uncertain. V was trimmed by 3 bases and J by 7 bases, leaving 10 bases between them. Looked up from germline, CDR1 is DFQATT and CDR2 is SNEGSKA (reference sequence). This CDR3 has 12 amino acids. The CDR3 DNA is TGCAGTGCTAGGGGGATTTTGAATGAGCAGTTCTTC. Its translation is CSARGILNEQFF.